These 8 T cell receptor beta chains were all obtained from the same sample, sequenced in a study of T-cell memory formation after mild COVID-19. TCRdb itself ran the 5' RACE reads through MiXCR, one entry per CDR3 protein. The table has hundreds of thousands of distinct CDR3 sequences, around 20% seen once. The material sequenced was PBMCs or a T cell subset sorted from them (not recorded which). Receptor source: an adult woman who had mild COVID-19 (a few samples of this study predate the infection). Cell type and time point are not known.

This clonotype was counted between two and nine times. The chain carries TRBV2 and TRBJ2-5, with 8 bases lining up with TRBD1. Germline V CDR1 and CDR2: SNHLY, FYNNEI. V was pared by 0 bases and J by 5 bases, with 8 bases of the junction left unmatched. CDR3 length: 16 residues. The CDR3 loop reads CASSEALQGAVETQYF. The DNA of the CDR3 is TGTGCCAGCAGTGAAGCGCTTCAGGGGGCGGTGGAGACCCAGTACTTC.

DNA for the CDR3: TGTGCCAGCAGCTTAAGAAAGGCTAGCGGGAGGGCCCTCGGGGAGACCCAGTACTTC. This translates into CASSLRKASGRALGETQYF. The genes are TRBV7-2 and TRBJ2-5, with 12 bases lining up with TRBD2. The J segment lost 5 bases and the V segment lost 2 bases, leaving 15 bases of the junction unmatched. The CDR3 sequence is 19 residues long. The germline V gene encodes CDR1 SGHTA and CDR2 FQGNSA. Together with reference TRBV7-2 and TRBJ2-5, the CDR3 gives the full variable domain: GAGVSQSPSNKVTEKGKDVELRCDPISGHTALYWYRQSLGQGLEFLIYFQGNSAPDKSGLPSDRFSAERTGGSVSTLTIQRTQQEDSAVYLCASSLRKASGRALGETQYFGPGTRLLVL.

This clonotype was picked up one time. V and J are TRBV9 and TRBJ1-2; TRBD1 matches at 9 bases. Germline V gene data show CDR1 as SGDLS and CDR2 as YYNGEE. The CDR3 has 18 amino acids. V shed 0 bases, J shed 4 bases, and the junction held 13 bases outside the gene matches. CDR3 coding DNA: TGTGCCAGCAGCGTAGATGGGACAGGGACGATTCTTTCCTATGGCTACACCTTC. Protein sequence: CASSVDGTGTILSYGYTF.

This clonotype has ten or more counts. The chain couples TRBV11-1 to TRBJ1-1; no clear D gene. Per germline, CDR1 SGHAT and CDR2 FQDESV (reference sequence). This CDR3 spans 14 amino acids. V lost 5 bases and J lost 0, with 10 bases in between. Here the CDR3 DNA reads TGTGCCAGCAGCCCACAGTCTATGAACACTGAAGCTTTCTTT. Protein: CASSPQSMNTEAFF.

This clonotype showed up just a few times. The CDR3 bases are TGTGCCAGCAGCCCCACGAGTGGTGGGCAGTTCTTC. It yields the protein CASSPTSGGQFF. The rearrangement uses TRBV3-1 and TRBJ2-1; D unclear. The CDR3 runs 12 residues. V was trimmed by 4 bases and J by 12 bases, leaving 13 bases between them. Germline V gives CDR1 LGHDT, CDR2 YNNKEL (reference sequence).

The chain uses TRBV7-9 and TRBJ2-5; D is possibly TRBD1 (6 bases). This CDR3 region has 16 residues. Trimming took off 5 bases at V and 0 bases at J, with 16 bases between the two ends. Germline CDR1 is SEHNR and CDR2 is FQNEAQ (reference sequence). CDR3 protein: CASSRPGQTYQETQYF. CDR3 DNA sequence: TGTGCCAGCAGCCGTCCGGGACAAACGTACCAAGAGACCCAGTACTTC.

The gene calls are TRBV29-1 and TRBJ1-2; 9 positions agree with TRBD1. J gave up 6 bases and V 6 bases, and 8 bases lay outside the gene matches. The germline CDR1 and CDR2 sequences are SQVTM and ANQGSEA. This CDR3 has 13 residues. For the CDR3, the DNA is TGCAGCGTGGCCGGGACAGGGAAAGATGGCTACACCTTC. Translated: CSVAGTGKDGYTF. Drawing the rest from reference TRBV29-1 and TRBJ1-2, the complete variable domain is SAVISQKPSRDICQRGTSLTIQCQVDSQVTMMFWYRQQPGQSLTLIATANQGSEATYESGFVIDKFPISRPNLTFSTLTVSNMSPEDSSIYLCSVAGTGKDGYTFGSGTRLTVV.

V and J are TRBV7-6 and TRBJ1-1; TRBD1 matches at 8 bases. After removal of 5 bases from V and 3 bases from J, the junction contained 8 bases not matched to a gene. Germline V CDR1 and CDR2: SGHVS, FNYEAQ. There are 15 residues in the CDR3. In DNA, the CDR3 is TGTGCCAGCAGCGGAACCAGGGGGCCTGACACTGAAGCTTTCTTT. This sequence encodes CASSGTRGPDTEAFF.